Following are 16 T cell receptor beta chains from one sample sequenced in a study of cytomegalovirus exposure and HLA in healthy donors. The PCR used 60 Vbeta and 13 Jbeta primers. The assay was immunoSEQ multiplex PCR, and TCRdb's table has in-frame clones only and misses some. The repertoire holds 190,000 or so clones, with over 65% as singletons. The source material was PBMCs. The source is a boy under 10 years old in good health and CMV-seronegative.

J is TRBJ2-2 and V is TRBV5-1; the D is unclear. Germline V gene data show CDR1 as SGHRS and CDR2 as YFSETQ. The V end lost 0 bases, the J end lost 1 base, and 10 bases lay between the germline ends. The CDR3 extends over 16 amino acids. The CDR3 loop reads CASSLGLSQNTGELFF. The DNA of the CDR3 is TGCGCCAGCAGCTTGGGGCTTTCCCAGAACACCGGGGAGCTGTTTTTT.

The chain joins TRBV2 to TRBJ2-1, with TRBD2 identical over 9 bases. With 8 bases clipped from V and 8 bases from J, the junction kept 10 bases outside the gene matches. Germline values: CDR1 SNHLY, CDR2 FYNNEI. The CDR3 runs 14 residues. CDR3 DNA sequence: TGTGCCAGCCATCCCCAGCGGGGGGTTTATGAGCAGTTCTTC. Translated: CASHPQRGVYEQFF.

The chain is built from TRBV4-1 and TRBJ1-5, with D maybe TRBD1 (5 bases). CDR3 size: 17 residues. CDR1 and CDR2 from the germline V gene are MGHRA and YSYEKL. V was trimmed by 1 base and J by 4 bases, leaving 17 bases between them. CDR3 protein: CASSQVPATRTNQPQHF. CDR3 DNA sequence: TGCGCCAGCAGCCAAGTTCCTGCGACTCGGACAAATCAGCCCCAGCATTTT.

Points on this clone: One end of the junction does not line up with germline, which may come from a read error. This rearrangement joins TRBV7-9 to TRBJ2-5; a possible D gene is TRBD1 (6 bases). Germline V gene data show CDR1 as SEHNR and CDR2 as FQNEAQ (reference sequence). The length of the CDR3 is 14 residues. CDR3 in DNA: TGTGCCAGCAGCCCAATTGGCCTTAGGACAGCCGGGGACTTC. It codes for CASSPIGLRTAGDF.

CDR3 DNA: TGCGCCAGCAGCCAAGAAATAGGACAGAGCAATCAGCCCCAGCATTTT. Translation: CASSQEIGQSNQPQHF. J is TRBJ1-5 and V is TRBV4-3, with D possibly TRBD1 on 6 matching bases. Germline V gene sequence: CDR1 LGHNA, CDR2 YSLEER. This CDR3 contains 16 residues. Deletions cut 0 bases from V and 1 base from J, with 10 bases between.

The chain recombines TRBV18 with TRBJ1-5; D possibly corresponds to TRBD1 (5 bases). This CDR3 spans 13 amino acids. Germline loops: CDR1 KGHSH, CDR2 LQKENI. The V end was cut by 3 bases, the J end by 5 bases, with 8 bases between. The CDR3 coding sequence is TGTGCCAGCTCACCCGACAGTTATCAGCCCCAGCATTTT. This sequence encodes CASSPDSYQPQHF.

The V gene is TRBV5-8, the J gene TRBJ2-3, with 10 bases identical to TRBD2. The V and J ends lost 4 bases and 7 bases, in that order; junction bases with no gene match: 6. CDR1 is SGHTS, CDR2 YDEGEE, per germline. CDR3 length: 14 residues. The CDR3 DNA reads TGTGCCAGCAGCCCCCTAGCGGGGGTGAATACGCAGTATTTT. Translation: CASSPLAGVNTQYF.

The V call is TRBV5-1, the J call TRBJ2-7; 10 nucleotides line up with TRBD1. V was clipped by 4 bases and J by 5 bases; unmatched bases: 6. CDR1 is SGHRS, CDR2 YFSETQ, per germline. This CDR3 contains 14 residues. The CDR3, as DNA: TGCGCCAGCAGCAGGACAGGGGGGAATGACGAGCAGTACTTC. It is translated as CASSRTGGNDEQYF.

The V call is TRBV7-2, the J call TRBJ1-1; D not certain. The germline gives CDR1 SGHTA, CDR2 FQGNSA. V lost 6 bases, J lost 7 bases, and 9 bases lay in between. The CDR3 runs to 11 residues. DNA for the CDR3: TGTGCCAGCAGGTATAGAGGTGAAGCTTTCTTT. This sequence encodes CASRYRGEAFF.

The rearrangement joins TRBV9 to TRBJ1-1; weak D call: TRBD1 (6 bases). Germline loops: CDR1 SGDLS, CDR2 YYNGEE. Trimming shortened V by 5 bases and J by 1 base, and 9 bases separated the two germline ends. The CDR3 loop spans 13 amino acids. CDR3: CASRQGTNTEAFF. The CDR3 coding sequence is TGTGCCAGCAGGCAGGGGACGAACACTGAAGCTTTCTTT.

V usage is TRBV7-8 and J usage is TRBJ2-3, with 7 bases identical to TRBD2. CDR3 length: 15 amino acids. CDR1 and CDR2 from the germline V gene are SGHVS and FQNEAQ. The V segment lost 5 bases and the J segment 3 bases; nucleotides outside the gene matches: 8. CDR3 amino acids: CASSLLRLATDTQYF. The DNA for the CDR3 is TGTGCCAGCAGCCTCCTACGACTAGCAACAGATACGCAGTATTTT.

The V gene is TRBV4-1, the J gene TRBJ1-2; 9 bases agree with TRBD1. The CDR3 is made up of 16 amino acids. Trimming took 4 bases from V and 7 from J; bases not matched to a gene: 13. Per the germline V gene, CDR1 is MGHRA and CDR2 is YSYEKL. CDR3: CASSPTEETGGGGYTF. CDR3 DNA: TGCGCCAGCAGCCCGACTGAAGAGACAGGGGGAGGTGGCTACACCTTC.

The CDR3 sequence: CASSYLPYNEQFF. CDR3 DNA sequence: TGTGCCAGCAGTTACCTCCCCTACAATGAGCAGTTCTTC. The chain has TRBV6-5 and TRBJ2-1; D is ambiguous. The germline V gene has CDR1 MNHEY and CDR2 SVGAGI. The CDR3 runs 13 residues. The V end lost 2 bases, the J end lost 2 bases, and 4 bases lay between the germline ends.

The chain is built from TRBV7-9 and TRBJ1-1; D is perhaps TRBD1 (6 bases). Trimming shortened V by 3 bases and J by 2 bases, and 13 bases separated the two germline ends. Germline CDR1 reads SEHNR; CDR2 reads FQNEAQ (reference sequence). The CDR3 runs 15 residues. The CDR3 nucleotides are TGTGCCAGCAGCTTTTGGGGGGGGCTTAACACTGAAGCTTTCTTT. This codes for CASSFWGGLNTEAFF.

The chain employs TRBV6-5 and TRBJ2-2; D might be TRBD2 (7 bases). The CDR3 sequence is 14 residues long. Germline CDR1 reads MNHEY; CDR2 reads SVGAGI. With 5 bases removed from V and 3 bases from J, the gap between germline ends came to 10 bases. The CDR3 sequence: CASSRGGDTGELFF. CDR3 nucleotides: TGTGCCAGCAGTAGGGGGGGGGACACCGGGGAGCTGTTTTTT.

The J gene is TRBJ1-2, the V gene TRBV2; a possible D gene is TRBD1 (5 bases). Germline lookup yields CDR1 SNHLY and CDR2 FYNNEI. The V end lost 9 bases, the J end lost 8 bases, and 7 bases lay between the germline ends. This CDR3 is 9 amino acids long. CDR3: CARGQGYTF. CDR3 DNA: TGTGCCAGGGGGCAAGGCTACACCTTC.